This paragraph covers one T cell receptor beta chain sequence. There are 16 residues in the CDR3. Trimming removed 2 bases from V and 3 bases from J; junction bases left unmatched: 7. The V gene's germline CDR1 is LNHDA and CDR2 SQIVND (reference sequence). The sample is drawn from a study of blood T cell repertoires in COVID-19. The assay was immunoSEQ multiplex PCR, and TCRdb's table has in-frame clones only and misses some. Among about 260,000 clones listed, 80% to 90% were seen once. The source of this sequence is a woman in her thirties or forties who had recovered from COVID-19. The rearrangement links TRBV19 to TRBJ2-5; TRBD2 agrees at 9 bases. Sequenced sample: peripheral blood. CDR3 loop: CASSITWRGGKETQYF. The DNA of the CDR3 is TGTGCCAGTAGTATAACCTGGCGGGGGGGCAAAGAGACCCAGTACTTC.